The 26 T cell receptor beta chains presented below share a single source sample, sequenced in a study of blood T cells in healthy people across ages. The authors ran a second PCR of 7 to 11 cycles using a sample-barcoded 5' primer and a J-beta primer mix. TCRdb fed the 5' RACE reads into MiXCR, producing one record per CDR3 protein. Of some 790,000 distinct CDR3 sequences detected, 29% appear once; the ten largest clones hold 15% to 20%. The sample comprised blood. Receptors were obtained from a woman older than 75 in good health.

As regards this clonotype: At one boundary the junction diverges from the germline segment, which might be a read error. The chain uses TRBV30 and TRBJ2-3; TRBD2 aligns across 7 bases. The CDR3 totals 15 residues. Germline-derived CDR1 and CDR2 are GTSNPN and SVGIG (reference sequence). CDR3 in amino acids: CARRANGGRADTQYF. As DNA, the CDR3 is TGTGCCCGGAGGGCTAACGGGGGGAGGGCAGATACGCAGTATTTT.

This clonotype was seen at least ten times. This chain connects TRBV4-3 to TRBJ2-7, with D uncertain. The CDR3 totals 15 residues. Trimming took 1 base from V and 2 from J, leaving 12 bases between them. CDR1 LGHNA and CDR2 YSLEER come from the germline V gene. Written as DNA, the CDR3 is TGCGCCAGCAGCCAAGGGTACGATATGCCCTACGAGCAGTACTTC. It is translated as CASSQGYDMPYEQYF.

This clonotype was detected ten times or more. The chain recombines TRBV7-2 with TRBJ1-1; TRBD1 matches at 7 bases. The ends lost 5 bases at V and 4 bases at J; junction bases unmatched: 7. Per germline, CDR1 SGHTA and CDR2 FQGNSA. The CDR3 contains 14 residues. The CDR3 region has the DNA TGTGCCAGCAGCCGACAGGGAACGGGCACTGAAGCTTTCTTT. This codes for CASSRQGTGTEAFF.

This chain joins TRBV30 and TRBJ1-2, with 9 bases that match TRBD1. The germline V gene encodes CDR1 GTSNPN and CDR2 SVGIG (reference sequence). This CDR3 region has 14 residues. V lost 2 bases and J lost 5; bases outside the gene matches: 6. CDR3 region: CAWSQTGTGYGYTF. The CDR3 DNA follows: TGTGCCTGGAGTCAAACCGGGACAGGGTATGGCTACACCTTC. Full variable domain (outside the CDR3, taken from reference TRBV30 and TRBJ1-2): SQTIHQWPATLVQPVGSPLSLECTVEGTSNPNLYWYRQAAGRGLQLLFYSVGIGQISSEVPQNLSASRPQDRQFILSSKKLLLSDSGFYLCAWSQTGTGYGYTFGSGTRLTVV.

This clonotype was detected ten times or more. This chain uses TRBV12-3 or TRBV12-4 with TRBJ1-6; D unclear. The CDR3 is made up of 13 amino acids. The V end lost 3 bases, the J end lost 10 bases, and 10 bases lay between the germline ends. This CDR3 reads CASSLGSGSPLHF. The CDR3 region has the DNA TGTGCCAGCAGTTTGGGGAGTGGATCACCCCTCCACTTT.

V usage is TRBV6-6 and J usage is TRBJ2-6; 8 positions agree with TRBD2. This CDR3 region has 15 residues. In germline, CDR1 is MNHNY, CDR2 SVGAGI (reference sequence). V trimming: 8 bases; J trimming: 0 bases; junction bases outside the gene matches: 3. The CDR3 DNA sequence: TGTGCCAGCGCGGGGGGCCTCTCTGGGGCCAACGTCCTGACTTTC. Translated: CASAGGLSGANVLTF.

In the case of this clonotype: This could be a read error, since a much larger clone is one nucleotide away. Here the CDR3 omits its conserved ending phenylalanine or tryptophan, so a read error is the likely source. The V gene is TRBV7-4, the J gene TRBJ1-5; 7 nucleotides align to TRBD1. Germline CDR1 reads SGHVT; CDR2 reads SQSDAQ. The CDR3 runs 14 residues. Trimming at V came to 2 bases and at J to 4 bases, leaving 2 bases not matched to a gene. CDR3 amino acids: CASSLLDRNQPQHV. The DNA for the CDR3 is TGTGCCAGCAGCTTATTGGACAGGAATCAGCCCCAGCATGTT.

This clonotype was seen ten or more times. The chain couples TRBV6-6 to TRBJ1-1; no definite D call. The CDR3 sequence is 13 residues long. Germline CDR1 is MNHNY and CDR2 is SVGAGI (reference sequence). Trimming left V 2 bases short and J 2 bases short, with 6 bases between. The DNA for the CDR3 is TGTGCCAGCAGTTACGGGCACAACACTGAAGCTTTCTTT. Translated: CASSYGHNTEAFF.

The V and J genes are TRBV18 and TRBJ1-4; D gene ambiguous. V lost 6 bases and J lost 0, with 17 bases in between. The CDR3 covers 17 residues. The germline gives CDR1 KGHSH, CDR2 LQKENI. In nucleotides, the CDR3 is TGTGCCAGCTCTCGAAGGGCCGAGCCCACAACTAATGAAAAACTGTTTTTT. Residues: CASSRRAEPTTNEKLFF.

This clonotype was seen at least ten times. The chain uses TRBV10-3 and TRBJ2-1; 11 positions agree with TRBD1. The V gene's germline CDR1 is ENHRY and CDR2 SYGVKD. This CDR3 spans 15 amino acids. V was clipped by 7 bases and J by 3 bases; unmatched bases: 5. The CDR3 sequence: CAINGQGALYNEQFF. DNA for the CDR3: TGTGCCATCAACGGACAGGGGGCCCTCTACAATGAGCAGTTCTTC.

This clonotype was recorded many times. The V call is TRBV2, the J call TRBJ1-4; 8 positions match TRBD1. Germline V gene sequence: CDR1 SNHLY, CDR2 FYNNEI. The V and J ends lost 3 bases and 5 bases, in that order; junction bases with no gene match: 2. This CDR3 is built from 14 residues. The CDR3 region has the DNA TGTGCCAGCAGTGACAGGGGGCGGAATGAAAAACTGTTTTTT. Translating gives CASSDRGRNEKLFF.

The gene calls are TRBV6-6 and TRBJ1-5; a weak D match, TRBD1 (5 bases). Deletions cut 2 bases from V and 5 bases from J, with 7 bases between. Germline values: CDR1 MNHNY, CDR2 SVGAGI (reference sequence). The CDR3 sequence is 13 residues long. The CDR3, as DNA: TGTGCCAGCAGTTACGGACAAGATCAGCCCCAGCATTTT. Translated, it gives CASSYGQDQPQHF.

V is TRBV30 and J is TRBJ2-5, with TRBD1 matching over 8 bases. V lost 3 bases to trimming and J lost 4 bases; unmatched junction nucleotides: 7. The germline gives CDR1 GTSNPN, CDR2 SVGIG (reference sequence). The CDR3 is made up of 14 amino acids. The CDR3 DNA reads TGTGCCTGGAGAGGGACAGGCGAACTAGAGACCCAGTACTTC. The encoded protein is CAWRGTGELETQYF.

This clonotype was observed many times. The genes are TRBV6-6 and TRBJ2-5; D not resolved. CDR3 length equals 15 residues. Trimming shortened V by 6 bases and J by 4 bases, and 18 bases separated the two germline ends. CDR1 MNHNY and CDR2 SVGAGI come from the germline V gene (reference sequence). The CDR3 region is CASRVAVLNRETQYF. CDR3 DNA: TGTGCCAGCAGAGTTGCGGTATTGAATCGAGAGACCCAGTACTTC.

The gene calls are TRBV15 and TRBJ2-3; 10 bases match TRBD1. Germline V gene lookup returns CDR1 LNHNV and CDR2 YYDKDF (reference sequence). The CDR3 covers 14 residues. The junction had 2 bases not matched to a gene; V was cut back by 5 bases and J by 3 bases. The CDR3 nucleotides read TGTGCCACCAGCGGGGGACAGGGGACAGATACGCAGTATTTT. Translating it yields CATSGGQGTDTQYF. The full variable domain, its missing parts supplied by reference TRBV15 and TRBJ2-3, is DAMVIQNPRYQVTQFGKPVTLSCSQTLNHNVMYWYQQKSSQAPKLLFHYYDKDFNNEADTPDNFQSRRPNTSFCFLDIRSPGLGDTAMYLCATSGGQGTDTQYFGPGTRLTVL.

The chain is built from TRBV6-2 or TRBV6-3 and TRBJ2-7; D might be TRBD1 or TRBD2, each matching 5 bases. The germline CDR1 and CDR2 sequences are MNHEY and SVGEGT. This CDR3 has 12 residues. With 5 bases removed from V and 5 bases from J, the gap between germline ends came to 10 bases. This chain's CDR3 is CASSQTGHEQYF. CDR3 DNA: TGTGCCAGCAGTCAGACGGGGCACGAGCAGTACTTC.

The gene calls are TRBV20-1 and TRBJ1-6; perhaps TRBD1 as D (5 bases). This CDR3 has 14 residues. Germline V lookup: CDR1 DFQATT, CDR2 SNEGSKA (reference sequence). Trimming took off 0 bases at V and 13 bases at J, with 16 bases between the two ends. The CDR3, as DNA: TGCAGTGCTAGAGAACAGCAGGGCGATAGGCCCCTCCACTTT. Its protein is CSAREQQGDRPLHF.

The J gene is TRBJ2-7, the V gene TRBV21-1; the D call TRBD1 from the table was never checked on the DNA. TRBV21-1 constitutes a pseudogene. The CDR3 length is 14 residues. The CDR3 here is CAGSGRQYSYEQYF. The CDR3 bases are TGTGCCGGCAGCGGCCGACAGTACTCCTACGAGCAGTACTTC.

This chain uses TRBV19 with TRBJ1-2; a possible D gene is TRBD1 (6 bases). Germline V gene data show CDR1 as LNHDA and CDR2 as SQIVND (reference sequence). V dropped 10 bases and J dropped 7 bases, with 22 bases sitting between them. This CDR3 has 14 amino acids. The CDR3 sequence: CAINKGTRERGYTF. The CDR3 coding sequence is TGTGCCATCAATAAAGGGACAAGGGAGCGTGGCTACACCTTC.

This clonotype was counted a few times. This chain uses TRBV6-2 or TRBV6-3 with TRBJ1-5; 8 bases agree with TRBD1. The CDR3 runs 14 residues. Germline-derived CDR1 and CDR2 are MNHEY and SVGEGT. Losses at the gene ends were 2 bases for V and 7 bases for J; bases not matched to a gene: 4. CDR3 nucleotide sequence: TGTGCCAGCAGTTACGACAGGGGAGACCAGCCCCAGCATTTT. As protein: CASSYDRGDQPQHF.

This clonotype has at least ten counts. For the CDR3, the DNA is TGTGCCAGCAGTGAGGGGGCAGCAACTAATGAAAAACTGTTTTTT. Translated, it gives CASSEGAATNEKLFF. The rearrangement links TRBV2 to TRBJ1-4, with a possible D match to TRBD1 (6 bases). Germline-derived CDR1 and CDR2 are SNHLY and FYNNEI. Trimming took off 3 bases at V and 0 bases at J, with 8 bases between the two ends. The CDR3 covers 15 residues.

In its sample, this clonotype was seen many times. The CDR3 sequence: CASSSVQSLAKNIQYF. CDR3 nucleotide sequence: TGTGCCAGCAGCTCTGTACAGTCGCTAGCCAAAAACATTCAGTACTTC. V usage is TRBV7-2 and J usage is TRBJ2-4; D not resolved. V was trimmed by 4 bases and J by 0 bases, leaving 13 bases between them. CDR1 is SGHTA and CDR2 is FQGNSA in the germline V gene. This CDR3 comprises 16 residues. Looking up the rest from reference TRBV7-2 and TRBJ2-4 gives the full variable domain: GAGVSQSPSNKVTEKGKDVELRCDPISGHTALYWYRQSLGQGLEFLIYFQGNSAPDKSGLPSDRFSAERTGGSVSTLTIQRTQQEDSAVYLCASSSVQSLAKNIQYFGAGTRLSVL.

The rearrangement uses TRBV4-3 and TRBJ2-1, with D uncertain. V lost 2 bases and J lost 4, with 12 bases in between. The germline CDR1 and CDR2 sequences are LGHNA and YSLEER. CDR3 length: 15 residues. The CDR3 DNA sequence: TGCGCCAGCAGCCAATTCAGGTCTGGGTACAATGAGCAGTTCTTC. Translation gives CASSQFRSGYNEQFF.

The chain uses TRBV7-2 and TRBJ1-6, with TRBD1 as a possible D gene (6 bases). The CDR3 sequence is 14 residues long. The V and J ends lost 8 bases and 5 bases respectively, with 13 bases between them. The germline V gene has CDR1 SGHTA and CDR2 FQGNSA. The CDR3 here is CASGRTANNSPLHF. CDR3 DNA: TGTGCCAGCGGCAGGACAGCCAATAATTCACCCCTCCACTTT.

This clonotype was found a few times. This may arise from a read error, as a much more abundant clone is one base away. The CDR3 region is CASRTGDQETQFF. The DNA for the CDR3 is TGCGCCAGCAGGACGGGGGACCAAGAGACCCAGTTCTTC. The chain combines TRBV5-1 with TRBJ2-1, with D tentatively TRBD2 (6 bases). Germline CDR1 SGHRS, CDR2 YFSETQ. V was trimmed by 5 bases and J by 13 bases, leaving 19 bases between them. This CDR3 region has 13 residues.

For this clonotype: A much bigger clone sits one base away, suggesting this may be a read error. No conserved phenylalanine or tryptophan ends this CDR3, so it is likely a read error. This chain connects TRBV29-1 to TRBJ1-2; TRBD1 matches 7 bases. This CDR3 is built from 11 residues. V was clipped by 6 bases and J by 8 bases; unmatched bases: 6. Germline V gene sequence: CDR1 SQVTM, CDR2 ANQGSEA. The CDR3 DNA is TGCAGCGTCGACTACAGGGGCGGCTACACCGTC. Its protein is CSVDYRGGYTV.